The T cell receptor beta chain described here comes from a study of control samples from healthy donors and cancer patients. The CDR3 is made up of 19 amino acids. Trimming cost V 4 bases and J 0 bases; bases outside gene matches: 10. Germline V gene lookup returns CDR1 MDHEN and CDR2 SYDVKM. Using immunoSEQ multiplex PCR, the repertoire was profiled, and TCRdb retains in-frame clones only, with some absent. The data contain about 130,000 clones, about 93% of them singletons. Material: blood. The clonotype comes from a young man in good health. The V call is TRBV28, the J call TRBJ1-5, with TRBD1 matching over 12 bases. DNA for the CDR3: TGTGCCAGCAGTTCGGGACAGGGGGCGTCAGTCTATAGCAATCAGCCCCAGCATTTT. As protein: CASSSGQGASVYSNQPQHF. Based on the CDR3 plus reference TRBV28 and TRBJ1-5, the full variable domain is DVKVTQSSRYLVKRTGEKVFLECVQDMDHENMFWYRQDPGLGLRLIYFSYDVKMKEKGDIPEGYSVSREKKERFSLILESASTNQTSMYLCASSSGQGASVYSNQPQHFGDGTRLSIL.